This record looks at one T cell receptor (beta chain) sequence and its context. This sample is part of a study of blood T cell repertoires in COVID-19. At the level of the study: The study drew acute and convalescent COVID-19 samples from the United States, Italy and Spain. PBMCs, B-cell-depleted T cells, or T cells were the source of the cDNA or gDNA that made up the material.

Sequencing used immunoSEQ multiplex PCR; TCRdb keeps in-frame clones, though not all of them. The sample holds under 200,000 clones; 82% are singletons and the top ten take about a sixth. The junction had 9 bases not matched to a gene; V was cut back by 5 bases and J by 6 bases. The CDR3 runs 15 residues. Germline CDR1 and CDR2: MNHEY and SVGAGI. Cohort placement rested on clinical history that participants reported themselves. Sequenced input: PBMCs or T cells enriched from blood (not recorded which). This chain uses TRBV6-5 with TRBJ2-1, with 8 nucleotides matching TRBD2. This receptor was obtained from a man aged 55 to 70 who had recovered from COVID-19. CDR3 DNA sequence: TGTGCCAGCAGTCCCCCGGGACTAGGGTTCAATGAGCAGTTCTTC. The encoded protein is CASSPPGLGFNEQFF.